This TCR beta chain originates from a study of shared clonotypes between healthy human individuals. Genomic DNA of every subset was divided equally among multiple immunoSEQ plates. TCRdb's copy holds only in-frame clones and misses some; the assay was immunoSEQ multiplex PCR. The table lists 2 million or so clones, 90% to 95% of them singletons. Trimming took 4 bases from V and 2 from J; bases not matched to a gene: 8. The V gene's germline CDR1 is SGHRS and CDR2 YFSETQ. This CDR3 spans 15 amino acids. As regards this clone: Different DNA sequences within this sample yield the same CDR3.

Donation came from healthy HIV-negative adults that had no recent acute infections or vaccinations. Into CD45RA+ naive and CD45RA-negative memory subsets, the CD4+ cells were split. The sequence was obtained from a man between 18 and 29 years old in good health. The chain employs TRBV5-1 and TRBJ2-7; 8 bases fit TRBD1. Material: naive CD4+ T cells sorted from blood. Subset noted: CD45RA+ positively selected. The CDR3 DNA reads TGCGCCAGCAGCCCGCGACAGGGGACGGCCTACGAGCAGTACTTC. It encodes CASSPRQGTAYEQYF.